A single sample is the source of the 2 T cell receptor beta chains below, sequenced in a study of radiation and T cells in renal cell carcinoma. Data came from immunoSEQ multiplex PCR; TCRdb stores just in-frame clones and leaves some out. There are 25,000 to 40,000 clones in the sample; roughly 80% occur only once, and roughly a third lies in the top ten. This sample's time point: blood 4 weeks post-SBRT, at nephrectomy. The treatment was: 15 Gy SBRT to primary tumor, nephrectomy 4 weeks later. Sequences were derived from blood, sampled from a patient whose treatment included radiotherapy and nephrectomy. These receptors all stem from a man in his sixties with renal cell carcinoma.

The chain links TRBV28 to TRBJ2-7; tentatively, D is TRBD2 (5 bases). V was trimmed by 8 bases and J by 2 bases, leaving 16 bases between them. This CDR3 has 14 residues. Germline values: CDR1 MDHEN, CDR2 SYDVKM. CDR3 region: CASGRDYAPYEQYF. In DNA form, the CDR3 reads TGTGCCAGCGGGCGAGACTACGCCCCCTACGAGCAGTACTTC. The whole variable domain, remainder taken from reference TRBV28 and TRBJ2-7, is DVKVTQSSRYLVKRTGEKVFLECVQDMDHENMFWYRQDPGLGLRLIYFSYDVKMKEKGDIPEGYSVSREKKERFSLILESASTNQTSMYLCASGRDYAPYEQYFGPGTRLTVT.

The gene calls are TRBV7-8 and TRBJ1-1; D is unresolved. The CDR3 contains 14 residues. Trimming took off 1 base at V and 0 bases at J, with 6 bases between the two ends. The germline CDR1 and CDR2 sequences are SGHVS and FQNEAQ. DNA for the CDR3: TGTGCCAGCAGCTTAGATGAACTGAACACTGAAGCTTTCTTT. Amino acids: CASSLDELNTEAFF.